The T cell receptor beta chain described here comes from a study of response to subunit inactivated influenza vaccine. Germline CDR1 SQVTM, CDR2 ANQGSEA. Deletions cut 3 bases from V and 7 bases from J, with 12 bases between. The CDR3 sequence is 12 residues long. As concerns this clonotype: Antigen unknown.

TCRdb re-called the RT-PCR reads through MiXCR, storing one row per CDR3 protein. In the table there are about 530,000 distinct CDR3 sequences, 12% of which are singletons. Study outcomes and limitations: That few new T cells are recruited by each seasonal influenza vaccination was the authors' suggestion.

This rearrangement joins TRBV29-1 to TRBJ1-1, with a possible D match to TRBD1 (6 bases). The receptor was derived from a man in his forties or fifties who received an inactivated influenza vaccine. The specimen comprised PBMCs from blood, sampled on the day of vaccination. The CDR3 spells CSVDRGPGEAFF. The CDR3 DNA follows: TGCAGCGTTGACAGGGGTCCCGGTGAAGCTTTCTTT.